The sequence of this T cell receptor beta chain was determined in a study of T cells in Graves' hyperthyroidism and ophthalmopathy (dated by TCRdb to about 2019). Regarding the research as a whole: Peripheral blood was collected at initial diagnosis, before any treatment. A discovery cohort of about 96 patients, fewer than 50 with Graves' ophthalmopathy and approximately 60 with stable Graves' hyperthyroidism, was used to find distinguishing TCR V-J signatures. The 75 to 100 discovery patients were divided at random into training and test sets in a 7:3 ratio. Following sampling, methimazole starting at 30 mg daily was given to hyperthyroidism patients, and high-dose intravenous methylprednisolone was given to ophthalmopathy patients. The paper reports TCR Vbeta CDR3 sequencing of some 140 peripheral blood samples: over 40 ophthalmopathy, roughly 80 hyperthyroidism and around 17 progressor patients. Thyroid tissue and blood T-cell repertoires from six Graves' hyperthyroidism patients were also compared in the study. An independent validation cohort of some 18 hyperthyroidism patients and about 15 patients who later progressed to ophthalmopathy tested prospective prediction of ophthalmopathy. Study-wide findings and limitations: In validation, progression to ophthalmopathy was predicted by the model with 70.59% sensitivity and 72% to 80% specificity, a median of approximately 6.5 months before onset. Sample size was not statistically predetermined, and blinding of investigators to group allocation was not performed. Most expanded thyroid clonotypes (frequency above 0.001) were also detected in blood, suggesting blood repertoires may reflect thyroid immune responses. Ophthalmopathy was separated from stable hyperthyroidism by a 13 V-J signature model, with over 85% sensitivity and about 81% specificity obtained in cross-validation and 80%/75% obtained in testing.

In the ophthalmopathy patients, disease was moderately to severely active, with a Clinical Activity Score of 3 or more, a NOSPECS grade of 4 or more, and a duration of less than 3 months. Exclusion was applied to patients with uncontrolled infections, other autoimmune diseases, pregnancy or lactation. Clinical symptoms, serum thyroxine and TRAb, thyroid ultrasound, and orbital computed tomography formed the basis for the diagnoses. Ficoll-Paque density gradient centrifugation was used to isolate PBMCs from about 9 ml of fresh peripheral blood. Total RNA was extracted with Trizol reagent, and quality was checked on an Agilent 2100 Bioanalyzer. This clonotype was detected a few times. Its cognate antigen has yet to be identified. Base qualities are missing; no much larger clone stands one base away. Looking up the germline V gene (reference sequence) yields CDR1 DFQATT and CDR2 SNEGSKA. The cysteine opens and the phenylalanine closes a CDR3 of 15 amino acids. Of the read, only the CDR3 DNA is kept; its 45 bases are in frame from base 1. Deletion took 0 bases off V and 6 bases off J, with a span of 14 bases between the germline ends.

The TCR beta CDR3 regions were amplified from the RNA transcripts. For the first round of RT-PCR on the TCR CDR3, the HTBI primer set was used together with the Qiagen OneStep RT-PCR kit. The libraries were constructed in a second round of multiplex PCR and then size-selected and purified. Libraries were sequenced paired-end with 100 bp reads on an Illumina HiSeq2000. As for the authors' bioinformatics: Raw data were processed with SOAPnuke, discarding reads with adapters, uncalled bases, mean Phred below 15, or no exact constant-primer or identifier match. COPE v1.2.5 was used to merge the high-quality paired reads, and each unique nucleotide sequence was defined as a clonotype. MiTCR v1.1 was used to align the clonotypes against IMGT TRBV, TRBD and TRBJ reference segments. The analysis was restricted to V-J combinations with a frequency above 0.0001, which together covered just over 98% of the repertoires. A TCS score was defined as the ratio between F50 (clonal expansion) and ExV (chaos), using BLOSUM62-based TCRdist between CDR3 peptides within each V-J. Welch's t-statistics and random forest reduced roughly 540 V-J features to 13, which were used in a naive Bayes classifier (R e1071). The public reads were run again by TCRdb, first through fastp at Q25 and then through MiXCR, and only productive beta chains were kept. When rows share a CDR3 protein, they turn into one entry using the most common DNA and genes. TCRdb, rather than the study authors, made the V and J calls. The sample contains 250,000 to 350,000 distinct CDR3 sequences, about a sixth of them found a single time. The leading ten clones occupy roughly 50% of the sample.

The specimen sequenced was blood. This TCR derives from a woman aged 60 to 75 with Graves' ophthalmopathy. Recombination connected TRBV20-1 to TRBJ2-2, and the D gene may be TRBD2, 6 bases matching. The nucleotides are TGCAGTGCTAGAGATTGGGGGGTCCTTTCCGGGGAGCTGTTTTTT. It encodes CSARDWGVLSGELFF.